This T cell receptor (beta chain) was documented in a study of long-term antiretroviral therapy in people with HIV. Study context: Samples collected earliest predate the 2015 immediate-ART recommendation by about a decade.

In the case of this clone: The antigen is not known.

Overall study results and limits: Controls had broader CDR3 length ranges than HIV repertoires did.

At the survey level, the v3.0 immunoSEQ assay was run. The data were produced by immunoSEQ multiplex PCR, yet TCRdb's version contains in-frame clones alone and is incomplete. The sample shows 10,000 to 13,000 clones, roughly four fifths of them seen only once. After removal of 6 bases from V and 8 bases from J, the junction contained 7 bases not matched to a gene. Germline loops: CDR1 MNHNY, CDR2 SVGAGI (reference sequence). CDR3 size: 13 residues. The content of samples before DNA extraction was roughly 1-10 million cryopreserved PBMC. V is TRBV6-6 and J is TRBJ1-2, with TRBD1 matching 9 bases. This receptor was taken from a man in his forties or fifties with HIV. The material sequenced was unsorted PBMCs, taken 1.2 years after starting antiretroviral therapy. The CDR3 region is CASRGTGTQGYTF. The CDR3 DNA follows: TGTGCCAGCAGAGGGACAGGGACGCAGGGCTACACCTTC.